The 26 T cell receptor beta chains below come from one sample, sequenced in a study of cytomegalovirus exposure and HLA in healthy donors. The study ran its PCR with 60 Vbeta and 13 Jbeta primers. The repertoire was sequenced with immunoSEQ multiplex PCR; TCRdb's copy has only in-frame clones and lacks some. The top ten hold less than 8% of the sample, which has about 100,000 clones, about 80% seen once. The sequenced sample consisted of PBMCs. Receptors originate from a man aged 30 to 39 in good health and CMV-seronegative.

The table lists this clone with a few counts. The chain carries TRBV18 and TRBJ2-5, with D possibly matching TRBD2 (5 bases). The CDR3 covers 17 residues. Germline CDR1 reads KGHSH; CDR2 reads LQKENI. V shed 3 bases and J shed 5 bases, with 22 bases lying between them. CDR3 sequence reads: CASSPFSPGNLEETQYF. For the CDR3, the DNA is TGTGCCAGCTCACCCTTTAGTCCGGGGAACCTGGAGGAGACCCAGTACTTC.

The chain combines TRBV7-9 with TRBJ2-5; 8 nucleotides match TRBD2. The CDR3 loop spans 15 amino acids. Trimming cost V 5 bases and J 3 bases; bases outside gene matches: 8. Germline CDR1 and CDR2: SEHNR and FQNEAQ (reference sequence). The CDR3 nucleotides read TGTGCCAGCAGCATACCGCGGGGGGCAAAAGAGACCCAGTACTTC. The encoded protein is CASSIPRGAKETQYF.

The gene calls are TRBV28 and TRBJ2-3; 7 bases align to TRBD1. The V gene's germline CDR1 is MDHEN and CDR2 SYDVKM. This CDR3 is built from 13 residues. CDR3 sequence reads: CAFGAGGADTQYF. Written as DNA, the CDR3 is TGTGCTTTTGGGGCAGGGGGTGCAGATACGCAGTATTTT.

The chain uses TRBV28 and TRBJ1-6, with D unresolved. Germline CDR1 reads MDHEN; CDR2 reads SYDVKM. Trimming shortened V by 7 bases and J by 7 bases, and 17 bases separated the two germline ends. CDR3 size: 15 residues. The CDR3 nucleotides read TGTGCCAGCAACTCTCCGCCGGCGGGGAATTCACCCCTCCACTTT. Amino acids: CASNSPPAGNSPLHF.

In DNA, the CDR3 is TGCGCCAGCAGCTGGGACAGGGTAGGGGAGACCCAGTACTTC. Protein: CASSWDRVGETQYF. J is TRBJ2-5 and V is TRBV5-1; 9 positions match TRBD1. The CDR3 has 14 amino acids. Germline V gene data show CDR1 as SGHRS and CDR2 as YFSETQ. Trimming took 3 bases from V and 5 from J; bases not matched to a gene: 5.

The CDR3: CASGTGGETQYF. In nucleotides, the CDR3 is TGTGCCAGCGGTACAGGGGGAGAGACCCAGTACTTC. The chain links TRBV11-2 to TRBJ2-5; 8 nucleotides line up with TRBD1. Unmatched junction bases numbered 3, after V lost 8 bases and J lost 4 bases. Germline V gene data show CDR1 as SGHAT and CDR2 as FQNNGV. The CDR3 is 12 amino acids.

The genes are TRBV9 and TRBJ1-3; D is possibly TRBD1 (5 bases). This CDR3 comprises 12 residues. Trimming removed 6 bases at V and 3 bases at J, with 7 bases between. CDR1 is SGDLS and CDR2 is YYNGEE in the germline V gene. The CDR3 DNA is TGTGCCAGCACGGGGGTTGGAAACACCATATATTTT. Translating gives CASTGVGNTIYF.

The V and J genes are TRBV5-1 and TRBJ2-1; 12 bases fit TRBD2. The CDR3 runs 16 residues. CDR1 and CDR2 (germline): SGHRS, YFSETQ. J lost 7 bases, V lost 6 bases, and 11 bases had no gene match. The CDR3 nucleotides read TGCGCCAGCACCCCCCTAGTGACTAGCGGGAGTAATGAGCAGTTCTTC. As protein: CASTPLVTSGSNEQFF.

The rearrangement links TRBV4-1 to TRBJ1-5; TRBD1 might be the D (5 bases). Per the germline V gene, CDR1 is MGHRA and CDR2 is YSYEKL. The CDR3 sequence is 14 residues long. The V end was cut by 0 bases, the J end by 7 bases, with 10 bases between. CDR3 sequence (DNA): TGCGCCAGCAGCCAAGAAAAGGGGTTCCAGCCCCAGCATTTT. Translation: CASSQEKGFQPQHF.

The J gene is TRBJ1-2, the V gene TRBV13; perhaps TRBD1 as D (5 bases). CDR3 size: 13 residues. V was clipped by 0 bases and J by 8 bases, with 10 bases between them. The germline V gene has CDR1 PRHDT and CDR2 FYEKMQ (reference sequence). CDR3 loop: CASSLGRGLGYTF. The CDR3 DNA sequence: TGTGCCAGCAGCTTAGGCCGGGGGTTAGGCTACACCTTC.

The chain joins TRBV7-6 to TRBJ2-7, with 7 nucleotides matching TRBD1. V shed 1 base, J shed 2 bases, and the junction held 5 bases outside the gene matches. This CDR3 contains 15 residues. Germline-derived CDR1 and CDR2 are SGHVS and FNYEAQ. The CDR3 is CASSLVSQGAYEQYF. CDR3 DNA sequence: TGTGCCAGCAGCTTAGTAAGCCAGGGGGCCTACGAGCAGTACTTC.

This clone appeared a single time. The chain links TRBV18 to TRBJ2-7; 8 positions agree with TRBD1. This CDR3 spans 14 amino acids. V was clipped by 10 bases and J by 3 bases; unmatched bases: 11. CDR1 and CDR2 from the germline V gene are KGHSH and LQKENI. The CDR3: CATTMTGADYEQYF. The DNA for the CDR3 is TGTGCCACAACAATGACAGGGGCGGACTACGAGCAGTACTTC.

The chain joins TRBV27 to TRBJ1-6; 7 positions agree with TRBD1. The CDR3 loop spans 16 amino acids. V trimming: 6 bases; J trimming: 10 bases; junction bases outside the gene matches: 15. Germline-derived CDR1 and CDR2 are MNHEY and SMNVEV (reference sequence). The CDR3 nucleotides are TGTGCCAGCAGCCCATCCAGGGGGGAGATCGCATCACCCCTCCACTTT. This gives the protein CASSPSRGEIASPLHF.

The chain carries TRBV10-1 and TRBJ2-7; TRBD2 might be the D (6 bases). There are 14 residues in the CDR3. The V and J ends lost 7 bases and 9 bases respectively, with 22 bases between them. Germline CDR1 WNHNN, CDR2 SYGVQD (reference sequence). The CDR3 region is CASNRGGSEERQYF. As DNA, the CDR3 is TGCGCCAGCAACCGGGGAGGCTCCGAGGAGCGGCAGTACTTC.

As regards this clone: One junction end does not reproduce the germline sequence, and a read error may be involved. This chain connects TRBV7-7 to TRBJ1-5; perhaps TRBD1 as D (6 bases). The CDR3 consists of 21 residues. Germline lookup yields CDR1 SSHAT and CDR2 FNYEAQ (reference sequence). CDR3 in DNA: TGTGCTAGCAGACCAAAAGGGTCCCAGGGGTTATCGTGGATTCTAATTCAGCCCCAGCATTTT. Its protein product is CASRPKGSQGLSWILIQPQHF.

This sequence joins TRBV5-5 and TRBJ1-1, with D possibly being TRBD1 (6 bases). Germline CDR1 and CDR2: SGHKS and YYEKEE (reference sequence). V dropped 2 bases and J dropped 1 base, with 9 bases sitting between them. This CDR3 is built from 14 residues. The CDR3 spells CASSFGGRNTEAFF. The CDR3 nucleotides read TGTGCCAGCAGCTTCGGGGGGCGGAACACTGAAGCTTTCTTT. The whole variable domain, remainder taken from reference TRBV5-5 and TRBJ1-1, is DAGVTQSPTHLIKTRGQQVTLRCSPISGHKSVSWYQQVLGQGPQFIFQYYEKEERGRGNFPDRFSARQFPNYSSELNVNALLLGDSALYLCASSFGGRNTEAFFGQGTRLTVV.

This sequence joins TRBV19 and TRBJ1-1, with 9 bases identical to TRBD1. In germline, CDR1 is LNHDA, CDR2 SQIVND (reference sequence). This CDR3 has 15 amino acids. V shed 5 bases, J shed 6 bases, and the junction held 10 bases outside the gene matches. The CDR3 nucleotides are TGTGCCAGTAGTCCGGGGACAGGGAGGCGGGCTGAAGCTTTCTTT. The encoded protein is CASSPGTGRRAEAFF.

The V gene is TRBV6-5, the J gene TRBJ2-5; no clear D gene. Trimming left V 0 bases short and J 0 bases short, with 8 bases between. The germline gives CDR1 MNHEY, CDR2 SVGAGI. The CDR3 is 15 amino acids. This chain's CDR3 is CASSYSKQYQETQYF. The CDR3 DNA reads as TGTGCCAGCAGTTACTCGAAACAGTACCAAGAGACCCAGTACTTC.

V and J are TRBV6-6 and TRBJ2-7, with TRBD1 as a possible D gene (6 bases). The CDR3 runs 15 residues. Germline lookup yields CDR1 MNHNY and CDR2 SVGAGI (reference sequence). Trimming took 5 bases from V and 0 from J, leaving 14 bases between them. CDR3 sequence reads: CASSDRQANSYEQYF. CDR3 DNA: TGTGCCAGCAGTGACAGACAGGCCAACTCCTACGAGCAGTACTTC.

The V gene is TRBV7-9, the J gene TRBJ2-7; TRBD2 matches at 13 bases. Germline values: CDR1 SEHNR, CDR2 FQNEAQ (reference sequence). The junction had 6 bases not matched to a gene; V was cut back by 1 base and J by 3 bases. This CDR3 spans 17 amino acids. The CDR3 coding sequence is TGTGCCAGCAGCTTAGGACTAGCGGGGGGCAGCCACTACGAGCAGTACTTC. It codes for CASSLGLAGGSHYEQYF. The full variable domain, rest sourced from reference TRBV7-9 and TRBJ2-7, is DTGVSQNPRHKITKRGQNVTFRCDPISEHNRLYWYRQTLGQGPEFLTYFQNEAQLEKSRLLSDRFSAERPKGSFSTLEIQRTEQGDSAMYLCASSLGLAGGSHYEQYFGPGTRLTVT.

The chain carries TRBV5-1 and TRBJ2-3; tentative D call: TRBD2 (6 bases). V lost 0 bases and J lost 6, with 14 bases in between. CDR1 SGHRS and CDR2 YFSETQ come from the germline V gene. This CDR3 contains 15 residues. This CDR3 reads CASSLEEGRSDTQYF. CDR3 coding DNA: TGCGCCAGCAGCTTGGAGGAGGGGAGGTCGGATACGCAGTATTTT.

J is TRBJ2-2 and V is TRBV19; 10 nucleotides match TRBD2. The V gene end was trimmed by 5 bases and the J gene end by 7 bases; junction bases not matched to a gene: 10. CDR3 length: 16 residues. The V gene's germline CDR1 is LNHDA and CDR2 SQIVND (reference sequence). The CDR3 DNA reads as TGTGCCAGTAGTGTGGATTCTAGCGGGAGCAGCGGGGAGCTGTTTTTT. Amino acids: CASSVDSSGSSGELFF.

The V gene is TRBV6-5, the J gene TRBJ1-5; D ambiguous. Germline lookup yields CDR1 MNHEY and CDR2 SVGAGI. The CDR3 consists of 14 residues. With 4 bases removed from V and 0 bases from J, the gap between germline ends came to 7 bases. The CDR3 DNA reads as TGTGCCAGCAGTTCCAGGCATAGCAATCAGCCCCAGCATTTT. This gives the protein CASSSRHSNQPQHF.

The table lists this clone with a count of one. The chain has TRBV4-3 and TRBJ1-4; TRBD1 matches at 9 bases. Losses at the gene ends were 3 bases for V and 5 bases for J; bases not matched to a gene: 4. In germline, CDR1 is LGHNA, CDR2 YSLEER. CDR3 length equals 15 residues. CDR3 DNA sequence: TGCGCCAGCAGCCAGCCAGGACAGGGGAATGAAAAACTGTTTTTT. It encodes CASSQPGQGNEKLFF.

V and J are TRBV6-5 and TRBJ1-5; D possibly corresponds to TRBD1 (5 bases). Per the germline V gene, CDR1 is MNHEY and CDR2 is SVGAGI. This CDR3 is 14 amino acids long. Trimming cost V 5 bases and J 6 bases, with 14 bases left between them. DNA of the CDR3: TGTGCCAGCAGTCGGGACTGGGAAGGTCAGCCCCAGCATTTT. Its protein is CASSRDWEGQPQHF.

V gene TRBV6-1 combines with J gene TRBJ1-5; D gene ambiguous. The CDR3 loop spans 16 amino acids. The V gene's germline CDR1 is MNHNS and CDR2 SASEGT. V lost 0 bases and J 3 bases, leaving 12 bases between the germline ends. The CDR3 nucleotides are TGTGCCAGCAGTGAAGCATCTGCAGGAAACAATCAGCCCCAGCATTTT. Protein product: CASSEASAGNNQPQHF.